These 22 T cell receptor beta chains were all obtained from the same sample, sequenced in a study of PD-L1 blockade in urothelial cancer. The repertoire was sequenced with immunoSEQ multiplex PCR; TCRdb's copy has only in-frame clones and lacks some. The table includes around 100,000 clones, roughly nine tenths detected once. Here the sequenced sample was PBMCs, taken around atezolizumab (anti-PD-L1) treatment. These receptors originate from a woman over 75 with urothelial cancer.

The CDR3 nucleotides read TGTGCCAGCAGCTTGGCCGTAGCGGGAGGGTACAATGAGCAGTTCTTC. This translates into CASSLAVAGGYNEQFF. The V and J genes are TRBV5-4 and TRBJ2-1, with 11 bases identical to TRBD2. V gave up 0 bases and J gave up 4 bases; unmatched junction bases: 3. The CDR3 is 16 amino acids. Per germline, CDR1 SGHNT and CDR2 YYREEE (reference sequence). Complete variable domain (other parts from reference TRBV5-4 and TRBJ2-1): ETGVTQSPTHLIKTRGQQVTLRCSSQSGHNTVSWYQQALGQGPQFIFQYYREEENGRGNFPPRFSGLQFPNYSSELNVNALELDDSALYLCASSLAVAGGYNEQFFGPGTRLTVL.

This clone has a single count. The V and J genes are TRBV9 and TRBJ2-1, with TRBD2 matching 10 bases. Looked up from germline, CDR1 is SGDLS and CDR2 is YYNGEE. There are 14 residues in the CDR3. With 3 bases clipped from V and 3 bases from J, the junction kept 0 bases outside the gene matches. CDR3 region: CASSGLAGYNEQFF. CDR3 DNA: TGTGCCAGCAGCGGACTAGCGGGCTACAATGAGCAGTTCTTC.

The chain employs TRBV6-4 and TRBJ2-2, with 9 nucleotides matching TRBD2. The length of the CDR3 is 15 residues. The V and J ends lost 6 bases and 3 bases, in that order; junction bases with no gene match: 5. Germline V gene data show CDR1 as MRHNA and CDR2 as SNTAGT. The chain's CDR3 is CASSASGIDTGELFF. CDR3 sequence (DNA): TGTGCCAGCAGCGCTAGCGGGATTGACACCGGGGAGCTGTTTTTT.

A single count supports this clone. The V gene is TRBV5-1, the J gene TRBJ2-1; unclear D gene. The CDR3 sequence is 14 residues long. V was trimmed by 4 bases and J by 6 bases, leaving 14 bases between them. The V gene's germline CDR1 is SGHRS and CDR2 YFSETQ. The CDR3 protein is CASSPDPGGNEQFF. Written as DNA, the CDR3 is TGCGCCAGCAGCCCCGACCCTGGCGGCAATGAGCAGTTCTTC.

The rearrangement uses TRBV10-1 and TRBJ2-1; D may be TRBD2 (11 bases). Trimming removed 8 bases at V and 0 bases at J, with 38 bases between. This CDR3 is built from 23 residues. From germline, CDR1 is WNHNN and CDR2 SYGVQD (reference sequence). The CDR3 DNA sequence: TGCGCCAGCCGACCTCCGGGACAGGGGAGCACTAGCGGGAGCGGAAGCTCCTACAATGAGCAGTTCTTC. Translated, it gives CASRPPGQGSTSGSGSSYNEQFF.

This clone was detected a few times. The chain recombines TRBV10-1 with TRBJ1-2, with D possibly being TRBD1 (5 bases). CDR1 is WNHNN and CDR2 is SYGVQD in the germline V gene (reference sequence). CDR3 length: 13 residues. V was cut by 3 bases and J by 8 bases, with 13 bases left in between. The CDR3 coding sequence is TGCGCCAGCAGTGATCCAGGGTTCGGCGGCTACACCTTC. Its protein is CASSDPGFGGYTF.

The chain employs TRBV28 and TRBJ1-2; D is undetermined. Trimming took off 6 bases at V and 7 bases at J, with 12 bases between the two ends. In germline, CDR1 is MDHEN, CDR2 SYDVKM. This CDR3 spans 12 amino acids. The CDR3 DNA sequence: TGTGCCAGCAGCGCCCCAGGCCGTGGCTACACCTTC. Translated, it gives CASSAPGRGYTF.

This chain uses TRBV9 with TRBJ2-1; the D gene is possibly TRBD1 (6 bases). The germline V gene has CDR1 SGDLS and CDR2 YYNGEE. The V and J ends lost 3 bases and 5 bases respectively, with 9 bases between them. The CDR3 loop spans 13 amino acids. The CDR3 here is CASSEQGHNEQFF. Written as DNA, the CDR3 is TGTGCCAGCAGCGAACAGGGCCACAATGAGCAGTTCTTC. Based on the CDR3 plus reference TRBV9 and TRBJ2-1, the full variable domain is DSGVTQTPKHLITATGQRVTLRCSPRSGDLSVYWYQQSLDQGLQFLIQYYNGEERAKGNILERFSAQQFPDLHSELNLSSLELGDSALYFCASSEQGHNEQFFGPGTRLTVL.

This clone appeared once. The chain joins TRBV19 to TRBJ2-7; D might be TRBD2 (5 bases). Between the trimmed V and J ends, which lost 7 bases and 5 bases, there was a span of 15 bases. The CDR3 runs 13 residues. Germline V gene lookup returns CDR1 LNHDA and CDR2 SQIVND (reference sequence). CDR3 region: CASKPEEWDEQYF. DNA for the CDR3: TGTGCCAGTAAACCGGAGGAATGGGACGAGCAGTACTTC.

This clone was recorded once. The rearrangement uses TRBV7-2 and TRBJ2-7; 10 bases agree with TRBD2. Per germline, CDR1 SGHTA and CDR2 FQGNSA. The length of the CDR3 is 15 residues. V lost 6 bases to trimming and J lost 1 base; unmatched junction nucleotides: 6. This CDR3 is CASSPSSGSSYEQYF. CDR3 nucleotide sequence: TGTGCCAGCAGTCCTTCTAGCGGGAGTTCCTACGAGCAGTACTTC. Using reference TRBV7-2 and TRBJ2-7 for the parts outside the CDR3, the full variable domain is GAGVSQSPSNKVTEKGKDVELRCDPISGHTALYWYRQSLGQGLEFLIYFQGNSAPDKSGLPSDRFSAERTGGSVSTLTIQRTQQEDSAVYLCASSPSSGSSYEQYFGPGTRLTVT.

The rearrangement uses TRBV7-3 and TRBJ2-1; 8 positions agree with TRBD1. The germline gives CDR1 SGHTA, CDR2 FQGTGA. J gave up 5 bases and V 2 bases, and 5 bases lay outside the gene matches. The CDR3 length is 15 residues. The CDR3 here is CASSLGQGAHNEQFF. Written as DNA, the CDR3 is TGTGCCAGCAGCTTAGGGCAGGGGGCGCACAATGAGCAGTTCTTC.

The V call is TRBV18, the J call TRBJ1-1; no clear D gene. CDR3 size: 13 residues. The V gene's germline CDR1 is KGHSH and CDR2 LQKENI. The V end lost 4 bases, the J end lost 0 bases, and 6 bases lay between the germline ends. The CDR3 DNA follows: TGTGCCAGCTCACAGGGAGTGAACACTGAAGCTTTCTTT. Translation gives CASSQGVNTEAFF.

The rearrangement links TRBV7-6 to TRBJ2-7; the match to TRBD2 covers 11 bases. Per the germline V gene, CDR1 is SGHVS and CDR2 is FNYEAQ. This CDR3 comprises 18 residues. V dropped 3 bases and J dropped 1; count of bases not matched to a gene: 11. The CDR3 DNA sequence: TGTGCCAGCAGCTTGGGGACTAGCGGAGGTTCACTTTCCTACGAGCAGTACTTC. Amino acid sequence: CASSLGTSGGSLSYEQYF. Together with reference TRBV7-6 and TRBJ2-7, the CDR3 gives the full variable domain: GAGVSQSPRYKVTKRGQDVALRCDPISGHVSLYWYRQALGQGPEFLTYFNYEAQQDKSGLPNDRFSAERPEGSISTLTIQRTEQRDSAMYRCASSLGTSGGSLSYEQYFGPGTRLTVT.

This clone was found once. The rearrangement joins TRBV18 to TRBJ1-2; perhaps TRBD1 as D (5 bases). Germline V lookup: CDR1 KGHSH, CDR2 LQKENI. This CDR3 is 13 amino acids long. V was pared by 0 bases and J by 6 bases, with 8 bases between. The CDR3 is CASSPPGVDGYTF. The CDR3 DNA reads TGTGCCAGCTCACCACCAGGGGTTGATGGCTACACCTTC.

The chain uses TRBV29-1 and TRBJ2-1; D perhaps matches TRBD1 (6 bases). Germline CDR1 reads SQVTM; CDR2 reads ANQGSEA. Between the trimmed V and J ends, which lost 6 bases and 0 bases, there was a span of 12 bases. The length of the CDR3 is 14 residues. The CDR3 nucleotides are TGCAGCGTAGTCGACAGGAGCTCCTACAATGAGCAGTTCTTC. Amino acids: CSVVDRSSYNEQFF.

Written as DNA, the CDR3 is TGTGCCAGCAGAAGACCAGGGAACACCGGGGAGCTGTTTTTT. Encoded protein: CASRRPGNTGELFF. The V and J genes are TRBV6-5 and TRBJ2-2; D is undetermined. The CDR3 runs to 14 residues. Germline CDR1 and CDR2: MNHEY and SVGAGI. Trimming cost V 6 bases and J 1 base, with 9 bases left between them.

The chain joins TRBV7-3 to TRBJ2-3; TRBD1 is a possible D gene (5 bases). Per germline, CDR1 SGHTA and CDR2 FQGTGA. This CDR3 is built from 13 residues. V lost 1 base and J 9 bases, leaving 11 bases between the germline ends. The CDR3: CASSLSMDKTQYF. CDR3 nucleotides: TGTGCCAGCAGCTTAAGTATGGACAAAACGCAGTATTTT.

The rearrangement links TRBV15 to TRBJ2-2, with 10 bases identical to TRBD1. The CDR3 length is 16 residues. Germline CDR1 LNHNV, CDR2 YYDKDF (reference sequence). V shed 1 base, J shed 5 bases, and the junction held 4 bases outside the gene matches. The CDR3 DNA sequence: TGTGCCACCAGCAGAGTTGGGACAGGGGTAACCGGGGAGCTGTTTTTT. Protein sequence: CATSRVGTGVTGELFF.

V usage is TRBV7-2 and J usage is TRBJ1-1; D is unclear. V dropped 3 bases and J dropped 2 bases, with 10 bases sitting between them. The CDR3 is 14 amino acids. Germline CDR1 reads SGHTA; CDR2 reads FQGNSA. CDR3 region: CASSLGQVNTEAFF. For the CDR3, the DNA is TGTGCCAGCAGCTTGGGCCAGGTCAACACTGAAGCTTTCTTT.

The rearrangement joins TRBV27 to TRBJ1-2, with a possible D match to TRBD1 (6 bases). V lost 2 bases to trimming and J lost 8 bases, with 18 bases between them. Germline V gene lookup returns CDR1 MNHEY and CDR2 SMNVEV (reference sequence). The CDR3 contains 15 residues. The CDR3 nucleotides read TGTGCCAGCAGTTTAGGGGGGGCCCCTATGGCGGGCTACACCTTC. Translated: CASSLGGAPMAGYTF.

The chain employs TRBV27 and TRBJ2-1; D gene unclear. The germline gives CDR1 MNHEY, CDR2 SMNVEV (reference sequence). The V end was cut by 4 bases, the J end by 5 bases, with 9 bases between. This CDR3 region has 13 residues. The chain's CDR3 is CASSSRLNNEQFF. In nucleotides, the CDR3 is TGTGCCAGCAGTTCTAGATTAAACAATGAGCAGTTCTTC.

The chain recombines TRBV7-9 with TRBJ2-5, with 9 bases matching TRBD1. The CDR3 runs to 16 residues. V trimming: 0 bases; J trimming: 5 bases; junction bases outside the gene matches: 7. Germline V gives CDR1 SEHNR, CDR2 FQNEAQ (reference sequence). The CDR3 bases are TGTGCCAGCAGCTTAGCTTCCGGGACAGGGTACGAGACCCAGTACTTC. Encoded protein: CASSLASGTGYETQYF.